One and the same sample provided the 5 T cell receptor beta chains below, sequenced in a study of cytomegalovirus exposure and HLA in healthy donors. Vbeta (60) and Jbeta (13) primers were used in the PCR. Sequencing was performed with immunoSEQ multiplex PCR; in TCRdb, only in-frame clones are kept and a portion is missing. The data hold 150,000 to 200,000 clones, with roughly 80% observed a single time. Sequencing input: PBMCs. These receptors were collected from a woman younger than 35 in good health and CMV-seropositive.

V is TRBV19 and J is TRBJ1-6; a weak D match, TRBD1 (5 bases). The V end was cut by 6 bases, the J end by 9 bases, with 9 bases between. CDR1 is LNHDA, CDR2 SQIVND, per germline (reference sequence). The CDR3 is made up of 12 amino acids. The CDR3, as DNA: TGTGCCAGTAGCCCGGGGGTTTCACCCCTCCACTTT. Amino acid sequence: CASSPGVSPLHF.

This clone was detected only once. The gene calls are TRBV7-3 and TRBJ1-2; D remains ambiguous. The CDR3 has 15 amino acids. In germline, CDR1 is SGHTA, CDR2 FQGTGA. Between the trimmed V and J ends, which lost 4 bases and 2 bases, there was a span of 14 bases. CDR3 residues: CASSSKRTGNYGYTF. CDR3 sequence (DNA): TGTGCCAGCAGCTCCAAGAGGACTGGGAACTATGGCTACACCTTC.

The V and J genes are TRBV9 and TRBJ1-2; 7 nucleotides agree with TRBD1. In germline, CDR1 is SGDLS, CDR2 YYNGEE. J was trimmed by 0 bases and V by 6 bases; bases with no gene match: 8. CDR3 length equals 15 residues. CDR3 sequence reads: CASTATGVTNYGYTF. The CDR3 DNA follows: TGTGCCAGCACCGCAACAGGGGTGACTAACTATGGCTACACCTTC. Filled out from reference TRBV9 and TRBJ1-2, the complete variable domain reads DSGVTQTPKHLITATGQRVTLRCSPRSGDLSVYWYQQSLDQGLQFLIQYYNGEERAKGNILERFSAQQFPDLHSELNLSSLELGDSALYFCASTATGVTNYGYTFGSGTRLTVV.

J is TRBJ1-2 and V is TRBV5-1; D is possibly TRBD1 (6 bases). The CDR3 consists of 14 residues. V lost 2 bases and J lost 4, with 12 bases in between. Germline CDR1 reads SGHRS; CDR2 reads YFSETQ. The CDR3 DNA reads TGCGCCAGCAGCTTATTACAGGGACCCTATGGCTACACCTTC. Its protein product is CASSLLQGPYGYTF.

The CDR3 protein is CASSLEVKLGLGRSGELFF. The CDR3 DNA sequence: TGTGCCAGCAGCTTAGAGGTTAAGTTGGGCCTGGGGAGGTCCGGGGAGCTGTTTTTT. The J gene is TRBJ2-2, the V gene TRBV7-8; D may be TRBD2 (6 bases). The CDR3 runs 19 residues. From germline, CDR1 is SGHVS and CDR2 FQNEAQ. V dropped 1 base and J dropped 6 bases, with 24 bases sitting between them.